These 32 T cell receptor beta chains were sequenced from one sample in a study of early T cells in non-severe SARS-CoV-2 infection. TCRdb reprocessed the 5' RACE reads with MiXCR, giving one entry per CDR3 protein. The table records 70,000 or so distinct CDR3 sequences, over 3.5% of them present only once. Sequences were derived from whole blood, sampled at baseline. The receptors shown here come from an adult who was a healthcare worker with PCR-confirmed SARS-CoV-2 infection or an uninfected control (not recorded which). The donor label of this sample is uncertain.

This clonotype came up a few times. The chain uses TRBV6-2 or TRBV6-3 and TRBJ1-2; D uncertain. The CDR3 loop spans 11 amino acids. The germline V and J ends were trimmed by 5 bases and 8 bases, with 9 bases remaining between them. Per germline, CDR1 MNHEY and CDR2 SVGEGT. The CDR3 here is CASSKTQGYTF. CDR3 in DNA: TGTGCCAGCAGTAAGACGCAAGGCTACACCTTC.

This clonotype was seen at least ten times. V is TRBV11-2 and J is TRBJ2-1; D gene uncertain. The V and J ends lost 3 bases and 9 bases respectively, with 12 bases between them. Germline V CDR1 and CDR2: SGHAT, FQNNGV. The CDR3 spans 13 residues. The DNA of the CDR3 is TGTGCCAGCAGCTTGAATTTAGGTCCTGAGCAGTTCTTC. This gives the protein CASSLNLGPEQFF.

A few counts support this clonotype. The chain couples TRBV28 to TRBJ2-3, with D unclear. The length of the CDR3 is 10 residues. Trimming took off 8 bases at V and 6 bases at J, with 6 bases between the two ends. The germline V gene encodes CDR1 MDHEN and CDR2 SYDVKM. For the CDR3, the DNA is TGTGCCAGCCTTGGGGATACGCAGTATTTT. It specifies CASLGDTQYF.

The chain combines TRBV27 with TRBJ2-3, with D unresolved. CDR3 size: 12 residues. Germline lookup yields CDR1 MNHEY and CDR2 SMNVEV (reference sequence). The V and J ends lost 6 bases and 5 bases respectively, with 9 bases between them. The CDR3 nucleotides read TGTGCCAGCAGCCGGATGCAAGATACGCAGTATTTT. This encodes CASSRMQDTQYF.

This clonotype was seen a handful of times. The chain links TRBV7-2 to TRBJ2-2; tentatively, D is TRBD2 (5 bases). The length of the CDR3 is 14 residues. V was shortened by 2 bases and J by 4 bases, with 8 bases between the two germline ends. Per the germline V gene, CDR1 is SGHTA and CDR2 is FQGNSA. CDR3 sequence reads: CASSLRGRTGELFF. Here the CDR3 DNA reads TGTGCCAGCAGCTTACGGGGTCGCACCGGGGAGCTGTTTTTT.

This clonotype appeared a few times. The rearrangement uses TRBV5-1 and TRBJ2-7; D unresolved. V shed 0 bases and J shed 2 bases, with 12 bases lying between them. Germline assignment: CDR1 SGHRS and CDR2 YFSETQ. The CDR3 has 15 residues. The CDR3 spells CASSLDLAEPYEQYF. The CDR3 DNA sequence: TGCGCCAGCAGCTTGGATCTGGCTGAGCCCTACGAGCAGTACTTC.

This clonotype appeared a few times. CDR3 residues: CASSPRDRPTDTQYF. CDR3 nucleotides: TGTGCCAGCAGCCCCCGGGACAGGCCCACAGATACGCAGTATTTT. The chain is built from TRBV11-3 and TRBJ2-3; the match to TRBD1 covers 8 bases. The J segment lost 2 bases and the V segment lost 5 bases, leaving 6 bases of the junction unmatched. This CDR3 has 15 residues. Looked up from germline, CDR1 is SGHNT and CDR2 is YENEEA.

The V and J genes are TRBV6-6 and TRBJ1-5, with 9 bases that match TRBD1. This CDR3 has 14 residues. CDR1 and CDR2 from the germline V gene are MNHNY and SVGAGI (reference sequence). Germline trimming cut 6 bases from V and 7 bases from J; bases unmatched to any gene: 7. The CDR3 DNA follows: TGTGCCAGCAGCCCCACGACAGGGGGACAGCCCCAGCATTTT. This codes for CASSPTTGGQPQHF.

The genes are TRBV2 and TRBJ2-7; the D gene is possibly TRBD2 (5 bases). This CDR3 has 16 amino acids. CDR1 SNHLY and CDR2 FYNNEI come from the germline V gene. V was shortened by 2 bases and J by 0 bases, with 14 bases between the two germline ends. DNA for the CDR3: TGTGCCAGCAGTGAAAATCGGGGAACCCTCTCCTACGAGCAGTACTTC. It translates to CASSENRGTLSYEQYF.

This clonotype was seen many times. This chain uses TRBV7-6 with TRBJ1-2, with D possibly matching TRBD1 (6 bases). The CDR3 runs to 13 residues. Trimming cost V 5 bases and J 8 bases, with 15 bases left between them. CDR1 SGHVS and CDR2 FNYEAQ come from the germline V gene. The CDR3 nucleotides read TGTGCCAGCAGCCTAGGGGGAACGGGCGGCTACACCTTC. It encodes CASSLGGTGGYTF.

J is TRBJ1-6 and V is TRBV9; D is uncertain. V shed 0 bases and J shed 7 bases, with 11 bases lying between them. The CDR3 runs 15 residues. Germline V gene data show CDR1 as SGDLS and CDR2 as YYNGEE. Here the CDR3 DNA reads TGTGCCAGCAGCGTAGGGGAGGGTGAGAATTCACCCCTCCACTTT. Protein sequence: CASSVGEGENSPLHF.

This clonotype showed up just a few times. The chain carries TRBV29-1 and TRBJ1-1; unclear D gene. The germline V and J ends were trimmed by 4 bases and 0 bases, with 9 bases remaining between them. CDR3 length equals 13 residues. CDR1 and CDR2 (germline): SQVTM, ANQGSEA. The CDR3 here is CSVVRPLNTEAFF. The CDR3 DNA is TGCAGCGTTGTGCGCCCGTTGAACACTGAAGCTTTCTTT.

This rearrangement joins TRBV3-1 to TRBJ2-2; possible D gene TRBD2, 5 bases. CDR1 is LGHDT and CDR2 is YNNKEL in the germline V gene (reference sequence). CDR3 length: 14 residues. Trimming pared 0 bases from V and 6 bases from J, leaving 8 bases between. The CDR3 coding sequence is TGTGCCAGCAGCCAAGATGTAGCGTCCGGGGAGCTGTTTTTT. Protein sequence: CASSQDVASGELFF. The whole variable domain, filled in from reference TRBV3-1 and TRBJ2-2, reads DTAVSQTPKYLVTQMGNDKSIKCEQNLGHDTMYWYKQDSKKFLKIMFSYNNKELIINETVPNRFSPKSPDKAHLNLHINSLELGDSAVYFCASSQDVASGELFFGEGSRLTVL.

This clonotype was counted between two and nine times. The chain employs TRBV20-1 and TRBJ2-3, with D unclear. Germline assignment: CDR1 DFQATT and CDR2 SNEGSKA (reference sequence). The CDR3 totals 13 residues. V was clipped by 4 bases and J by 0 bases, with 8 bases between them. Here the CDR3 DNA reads TGCAGTGCTAAGGCTCCTAGCACAGATACGCAGTATTTT. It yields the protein CSAKAPSTDTQYF.

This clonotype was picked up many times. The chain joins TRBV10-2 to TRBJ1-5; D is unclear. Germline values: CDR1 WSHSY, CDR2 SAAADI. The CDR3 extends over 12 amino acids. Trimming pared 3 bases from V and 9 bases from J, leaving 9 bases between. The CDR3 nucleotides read TGCGCCAGCAGTGACACCCTGTGGCCCCAGCATTTT. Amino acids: CASSDTLWPQHF.

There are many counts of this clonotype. CDR3 nucleotides: TGTGCCAGCAGCTCTAGCGGGGGGGAATACAATGAGCAGTTCTTC. This codes for CASSSSGGEYNEQFF. V and J are TRBV5-6 and TRBJ2-1; 12 bases are a match to TRBD2. From germline, CDR1 is SGHDT and CDR2 YYEEEE. The CDR3 has 15 amino acids. V lost 3 bases, J lost 4 bases, and 2 bases stayed unmatched. Supplemented by reference TRBV5-6 and TRBJ2-1, the full variable domain reads DAGVTQSPTHLIKTRGQQVTLRCSPKSGHDTVSWYQQALGQGPQFIFQYYEEEERQRGNFPDRFSGHQFPNYSSELNVNALLLGDSALYLCASSSSGGEYNEQFFGPGTRLTVL.

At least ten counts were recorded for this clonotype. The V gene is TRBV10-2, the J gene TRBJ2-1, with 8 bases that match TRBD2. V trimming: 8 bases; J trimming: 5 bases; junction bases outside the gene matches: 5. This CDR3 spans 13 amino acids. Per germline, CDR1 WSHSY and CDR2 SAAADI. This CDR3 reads CASLRGANNEQFF. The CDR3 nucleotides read TGCGCCAGCTTGCGGGGGGCAAACAATGAGCAGTTCTTC.

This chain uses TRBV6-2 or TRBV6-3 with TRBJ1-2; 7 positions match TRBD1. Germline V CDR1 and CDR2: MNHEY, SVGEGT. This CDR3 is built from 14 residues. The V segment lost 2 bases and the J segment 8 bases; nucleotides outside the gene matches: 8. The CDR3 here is CASSYPGQLTGYTF. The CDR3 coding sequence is TGTGCCAGCAGTTACCCGGGACAGCTTACCGGCTACACCTTC.

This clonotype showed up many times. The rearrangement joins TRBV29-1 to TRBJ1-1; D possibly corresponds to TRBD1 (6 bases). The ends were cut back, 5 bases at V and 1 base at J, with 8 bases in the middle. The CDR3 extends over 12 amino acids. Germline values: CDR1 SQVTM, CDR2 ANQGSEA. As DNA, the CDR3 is TGCAGCGTTCAACAGGGGAACACTGAAGCTTTCTTT. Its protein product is CSVQQGNTEAFF.

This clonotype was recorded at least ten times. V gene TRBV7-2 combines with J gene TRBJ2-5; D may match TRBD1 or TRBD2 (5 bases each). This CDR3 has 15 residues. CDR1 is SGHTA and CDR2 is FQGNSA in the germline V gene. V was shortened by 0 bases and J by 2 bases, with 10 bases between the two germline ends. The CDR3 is CASSLAGTRQETQYF. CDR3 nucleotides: TGTGCCAGCAGCTTAGCAGGGACGAGACAAGAGACCCAGTACTTC.

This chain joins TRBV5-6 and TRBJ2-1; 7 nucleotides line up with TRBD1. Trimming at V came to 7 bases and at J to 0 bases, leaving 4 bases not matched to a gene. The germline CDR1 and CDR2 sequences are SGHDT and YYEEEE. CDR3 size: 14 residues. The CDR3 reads CASEQGSSYNEQFF. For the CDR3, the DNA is TGTGCCAGCGAACAGGGGAGCTCCTACAATGAGCAGTTCTTC.

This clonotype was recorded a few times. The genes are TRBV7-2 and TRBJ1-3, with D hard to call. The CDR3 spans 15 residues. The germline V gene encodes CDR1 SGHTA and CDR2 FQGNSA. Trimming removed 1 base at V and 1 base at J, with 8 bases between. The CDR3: CASSLDRISGNTIYF. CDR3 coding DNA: TGTGCCAGCAGCTTAGATCGGATTTCTGGAAACACCATATATTTT.

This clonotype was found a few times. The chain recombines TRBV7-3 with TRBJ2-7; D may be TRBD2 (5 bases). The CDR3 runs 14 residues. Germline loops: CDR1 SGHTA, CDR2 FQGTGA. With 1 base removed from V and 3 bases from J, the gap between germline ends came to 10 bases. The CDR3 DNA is TGTGCCAGCAGCTTAAAATCTCGGGACTACGAGCAGTACTTC. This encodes CASSLKSRDYEQYF.

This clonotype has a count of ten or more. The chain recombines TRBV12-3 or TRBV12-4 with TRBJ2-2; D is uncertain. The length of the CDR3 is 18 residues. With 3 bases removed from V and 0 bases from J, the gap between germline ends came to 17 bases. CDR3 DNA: TGTGCCAGCAGTTTGGTTTCAGTAATTGACGCGAACACCGGGGAGCTGTTTTTT. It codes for CASSLVSVIDANTGELFF.

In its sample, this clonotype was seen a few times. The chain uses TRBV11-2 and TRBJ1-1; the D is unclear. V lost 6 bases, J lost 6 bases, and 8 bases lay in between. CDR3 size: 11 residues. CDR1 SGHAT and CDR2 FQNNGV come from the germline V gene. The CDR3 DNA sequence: TGTGCCAGCAGTCCGGACCCTGAAGCTTTCTTT. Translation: CASSPDPEAFF.

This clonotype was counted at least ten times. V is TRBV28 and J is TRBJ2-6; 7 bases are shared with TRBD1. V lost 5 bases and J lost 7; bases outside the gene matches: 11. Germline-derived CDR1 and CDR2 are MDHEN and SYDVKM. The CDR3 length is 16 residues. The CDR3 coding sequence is TGTGCCAGCAGTATTCCACAGGGGAAAAGAGCCAACGTCCTGACTTTC. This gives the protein CASSIPQGKRANVLTF. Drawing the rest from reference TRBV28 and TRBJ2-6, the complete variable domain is DVKVTQSSRYLVKRTGEKVFLECVQDMDHENMFWYRQDPGLGLRLIYFSYDVKMKEKGDIPEGYSVSREKKERFSLILESASTNQTSMYLCASSIPQGKRANVLTFGAGSRLTVL.

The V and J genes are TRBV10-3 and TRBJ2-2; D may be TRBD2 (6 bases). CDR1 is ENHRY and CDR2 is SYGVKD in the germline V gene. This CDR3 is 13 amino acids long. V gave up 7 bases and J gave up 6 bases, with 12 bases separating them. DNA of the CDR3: TGTGCCATCACCGGGACTGGTTCCGGGGAGCTGTTTTTT. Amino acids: CAITGTGSGELFF.

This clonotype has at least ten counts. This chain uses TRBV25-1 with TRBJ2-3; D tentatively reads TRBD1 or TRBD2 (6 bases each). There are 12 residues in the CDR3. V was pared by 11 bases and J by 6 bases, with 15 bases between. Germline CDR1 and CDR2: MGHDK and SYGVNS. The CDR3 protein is CAGGRDWDTQYF. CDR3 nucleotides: TGTGCCGGGGGCCGGGACTGGGATACGCAGTATTTT. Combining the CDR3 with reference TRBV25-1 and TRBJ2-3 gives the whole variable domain EADIYQTPRYLVIGTGKKITLECSQTMGHDKMYWYQQDPGMELHLIHYSYGVNSTEKGDLSSESTVSRIRTEHFPLTLESARPSHTSQYLCAGGRDWDTQYFGPGTRLTVL.

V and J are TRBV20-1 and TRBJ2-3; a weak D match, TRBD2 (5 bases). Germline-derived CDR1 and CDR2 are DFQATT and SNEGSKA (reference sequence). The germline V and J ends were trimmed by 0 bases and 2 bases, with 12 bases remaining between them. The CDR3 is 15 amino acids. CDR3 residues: CSARDRTYSTDTQYF. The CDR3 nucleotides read TGCAGTGCTAGAGATAGGACTTACTCCACAGATACGCAGTATTTT.

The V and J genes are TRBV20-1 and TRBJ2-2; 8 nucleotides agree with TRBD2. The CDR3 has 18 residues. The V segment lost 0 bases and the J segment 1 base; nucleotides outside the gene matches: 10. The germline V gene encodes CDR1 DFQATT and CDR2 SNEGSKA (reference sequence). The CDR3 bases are TGCAGTGCTAGAGATCGCGGTAGCGGGGATTGGAACACCGGGGAGCTGTTTTTT. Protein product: CSARDRGSGDWNTGELFF.

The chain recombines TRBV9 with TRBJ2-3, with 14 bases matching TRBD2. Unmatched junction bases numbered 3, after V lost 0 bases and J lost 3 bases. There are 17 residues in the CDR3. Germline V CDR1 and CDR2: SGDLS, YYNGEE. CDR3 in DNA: TGTGCCAGCAGCGTAGGAGGGACTAGCGGGGGTACAGATACGCAGTATTTT. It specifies CASSVGGTSGGTDTQYF.

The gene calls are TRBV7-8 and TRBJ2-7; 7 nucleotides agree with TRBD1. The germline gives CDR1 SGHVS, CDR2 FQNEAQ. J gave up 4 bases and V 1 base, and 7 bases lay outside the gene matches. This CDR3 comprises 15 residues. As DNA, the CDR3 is TGTGCCAGCAGCTTAGAAGCGACAGGGAGTTACGAGCAGTACTTC. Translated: CASSLEATGSYEQYF.